This passage covers 15 T cell receptor beta chains from one sample sequenced in a study of early T cells in non-severe SARS-CoV-2 infection. Each CDR3 protein gets one entry after TCRdb re-called the 5' RACE reads with MiXCR. In the table there are tens of thousands of distinct CDR3 sequences, approximately 5.3% of which are singletons. Specimen: whole blood. These receptor sequences come from an adult who was a healthcare worker with PCR-confirmed SARS-CoV-2 infection or an uninfected control (not recorded which).

The sample holds many counts of this clonotype. This rearrangement joins TRBV18 to TRBJ2-1; weak D call: TRBD2 (5 bases). The CDR3 runs to 13 residues. The V end was cut by 8 bases, the J end by 0 bases, with 8 bases between. Germline V gene sequence: CDR1 KGHSH, CDR2 LQKENI. The CDR3: CASTRDSYNEQFF. DNA for the CDR3: TGTGCCAGCACTCGGGACTCCTACAATGAGCAGTTCTTC. The variable domain in full, completed from reference TRBV18 and TRBJ2-1, reads NAGVMQNPRHLVRRRGQEARLRCSPMKGHSHVYWYRQLPEEGLKFMVYLQKENIIDESGMPKERFSAEFPKEGPSILRIQQVVRGDSAAYFCASTRDSYNEQFFGPGTRLTVL.

Ten or more counts support this clonotype. The chain recombines TRBV28 with TRBJ2-3; 14 nucleotides line up with TRBD2. The J segment lost 4 bases and the V segment lost 4 bases, leaving 7 bases of the junction unmatched. The germline V gene has CDR1 MDHEN and CDR2 SYDVKM. This CDR3 region has 17 residues. CDR3 nucleotides: TGTGCCAGCAGTTCATTTGGACTAGCGGGAGGTGCAGATACGCAGTATTTT. As protein: CASSSFGLAGGADTQYF.

This clonotype was counted between two and nine times. The chain joins TRBV24-1 to TRBJ2-5; D tentatively fits TRBD1 or TRBD2 (7 bases each). V dropped 2 bases and J dropped 2 bases, with 14 bases sitting between them. The CDR3 contains 16 residues. The germline V gene encodes CDR1 KGHDR and CDR2 SFDVKD. CDR3 in DNA: TGTGCCACCAGTGATTGGGGGGGACAGTCACAAGAGACCCAGTACTTC. It translates to CATSDWGGQSQETQYF.

The V gene is TRBV9, the J gene TRBJ2-2; a weak D match, TRBD1 (6 bases). The CDR3 has 15 amino acids. Germline CDR1 reads SGDLS; CDR2 reads YYNGEE. V was cut by 4 bases and J by 6 bases, with 16 bases left in between. CDR3 DNA sequence: TGTGCCAGCAGCCCTAGGGGACACTTCGCCGGGGAGCTGTTTTTT. Translation: CASSPRGHFAGELFF.

This clonotype showed up many times. The rearrangement links TRBV7-9 to TRBJ2-7; tentative D call: TRBD1 (6 bases). Trimming removed 0 bases from V and 0 bases from J, with 9 bases in between. This CDR3 has 15 amino acids. Germline V gives CDR1 SEHNR, CDR2 FQNEAQ (reference sequence). The CDR3 sequence is CASSLASRGSYEQYF. The DNA of the CDR3 is TGTGCCAGCAGCTTAGCGTCCAGGGGCTCCTACGAGCAGTACTTC.

This clonotype was found many times. The chain uses TRBV7-6 and TRBJ2-3, with D possibly matching TRBD2 (5 bases). Germline V CDR1 and CDR2: SGHVS, FNYEAQ. The CDR3 is 17 residues long. Trimming removed 1 base at V and 1 base at J, with 15 bases between. CDR3 sequence (DNA): TGTGCCAGCAGCTTAGGCGACGGCGGGCTTCGCACAGATACGCAGTATTTT. The encoded protein is CASSLGDGGLRTDTQYF.

This clonotype was detected ten times or more. The chain employs TRBV19 and TRBJ2-5; no clear D. Germline V gives CDR1 LNHDA, CDR2 SQIVND (reference sequence). The CDR3 is 14 amino acids. The V and J ends lost 4 bases and 5 bases respectively, with 14 bases between them. Here the CDR3 DNA reads TGTGCCAGTAGTAGCCGGGCCAAGGGTGAGACCCAGTACTTC. This encodes CASSSRAKGETQYF.

This clonotype was detected ten times or more. The chain joins TRBV7-9 to TRBJ1-6; a weak D match, TRBD1 (5 bases). The germline gives CDR1 SEHNR, CDR2 FQNEAQ (reference sequence). The CDR3 contains 15 residues. The germline V and J ends were trimmed by 1 base and 3 bases, with 7 bases remaining between them. The CDR3 loop reads CASSLGQNYNSPLHF. CDR3 DNA sequence: TGTGCCAGCAGCTTAGGACAGAACTATAATTCACCCCTCCACTTT.

This clonotype showed up many times. The rearrangement uses TRBV20-1 and TRBJ2-1, with no clear D. From germline, CDR1 is DFQATT and CDR2 SNEGSKA (reference sequence). The CDR3 has 13 amino acids. V was cut by 3 bases and J by 5 bases, with 11 bases left in between. The CDR3 coding sequence is TGCAGTGCTAGTCAGGTCTTCAACAATGAGCAGTTCTTC. The encoded protein is CSASQVFNNEQFF.

The table lists this clonotype with many counts. The rearrangement links TRBV18 to TRBJ2-7, with D perhaps TRBD1 (5 bases). This CDR3 is 14 amino acids long. The ends were cut back, 6 bases at V and 4 bases at J, with 16 bases in the middle. In germline, CDR1 is KGHSH, CDR2 LQKENI. CDR3: CASSPEGTGYEQYF. The CDR3 DNA reads as TGTGCCAGCTCCCCCGAAGGAACAGGTTACGAGCAGTACTTC.

The chain carries TRBV7-9 and TRBJ1-5; no definite D call. CDR1 and CDR2 from the germline V gene are SEHNR and FQNEAQ (reference sequence). Trimming removed 0 bases at V and 1 base at J, with 7 bases between. The CDR3 runs 15 residues. CDR3: CASSLAYGSNQPQHF. The DNA for the CDR3 is TGTGCCAGCAGCTTAGCATATGGGAGCAATCAGCCCCAGCATTTT.

This clonotype was picked up many times. CDR3 region: CATSEYSGGTQETQYF. CDR3 DNA sequence: TGTGCCACCAGTGAATATAGCGGGGGGACACAAGAGACCCAGTACTTC. The gene calls are TRBV24-1 and TRBJ2-5, with TRBD2 matching 10 bases. V lost 4 bases to trimming and J lost 2 bases; unmatched junction nucleotides: 6. This CDR3 has 16 amino acids. Germline V gene lookup returns CDR1 KGHDR and CDR2 SFDVKD.

As for this clonotype: With a much larger clone just one base away, this may be a read error. V usage is TRBV29-1 and J usage is TRBJ1-2, with D possibly TRBD1 on 6 matching bases. The V gene's germline CDR1 is SQVTM and CDR2 ANQGSEA. CDR3 length: 13 residues. CDR3 in amino acids: CSARDTANYGYIF. In nucleotides, the CDR3 is TGCAGCGCCCGGGACACTGCTAACTATGGCTACATCTTC.

This clonotype was counted at least ten times. The chain employs TRBV20-1 and TRBJ2-5; 7 positions agree with TRBD2. V dropped 0 bases and J dropped 5; count of bases not matched to a gene: 6. The V gene's germline CDR1 is DFQATT and CDR2 SNEGSKA (reference sequence). The CDR3 covers 14 residues. The DNA for the CDR3 is TGCAGTGCTAGAGATAGGGTGCGGGGGGAGACCCAGTACTTC. Protein: CSARDRVRGETQYF.

This clonotype was counted ten times or more. The V and J genes are TRBV6-2 or TRBV6-3 and TRBJ2-2; TRBD1 matches at 8 bases. Trimming cost V 6 bases and J 1 base; bases outside gene matches: 7. The CDR3 runs to 16 residues. CDR1 is MNHEY, CDR2 SVGEGT, per germline. The CDR3 DNA reads TGTGCCAGCAGGGAAGGAGGGACAGGGAACACCGGGGAGCTGTTTTTT. It codes for CASREGGTGNTGELFF.